The next 17 T cell receptor beta chains were all read from a single sample in a study of shared clonotypes between healthy human individuals. The naive CD8 fraction comprised CD45RO-negative cells positively selected for CCR7 and excluded terminally differentiated effector memory CD45RA+ cells. Generated by immunoSEQ multiplex PCR, the TCRdb table keeps only in-frame clones and is missing some. The sample carries some 2,000,000 clones, roughly 94% recorded once. Input material: naive CD8+ T cells sorted from blood. The receptors were sampled from a man between 18 and 35 years old in good health.

The genes are TRBV5-8 and TRBJ2-7, with 12 bases fitting TRBD2. The ends lost 4 bases at V and 0 bases at J; junction bases unmatched: 5. The V gene's germline CDR1 is SGHTS and CDR2 YDEGEE. This CDR3 spans 16 amino acids. Here the CDR3 DNA reads TGTGCCAGCAGCGACGGGACTAGCGGGCCCTCCTACGAGCAGTACTTC. This codes for CASSDGTSGPSYEQYF.

J is TRBJ2-5 and V is TRBV6-1; 8 nucleotides agree with TRBD2. The V gene end was trimmed by 4 bases and the J gene end by 5 bases; junction bases not matched to a gene: 9. The CDR3 runs to 15 residues. CDR1 is MNHNS, CDR2 SASEGT, per germline. CDR3 DNA: TGTGCCAGCAGTGCTACAGCGGGGGTCTCGGAGACCCAGTACTTC. Translation gives CASSATAGVSETQYF.

This sequence joins TRBV6-1 and TRBJ2-1; D unclear. Germline CDR1 is MNHNS and CDR2 is SASEGT. The V gene lost 3 bases and the J gene lost 2 bases, with 5 bases spanning the gap. This CDR3 spans 13 amino acids. CDR3 amino acids: CASSDPPYNEQFF. CDR3 DNA: TGTGCCAGCAGTGATCCCCCCTACAATGAGCAGTTCTTC.

The chain recombines TRBV11-2 with TRBJ2-5; 11 bases agree with TRBD2. CDR1 and CDR2 (germline): SGHAT, FQNNGV. J lost 5 bases, V lost 3 bases, and 11 bases had no gene match. The CDR3 spans 17 residues. This CDR3 reads CASSFSGRAGWGETQYF. The CDR3 bases are TGTGCCAGCAGCTTTAGCGGGAGGGCAGGTTGGGGGGAGACCCAGTACTTC.

This clone has a single count. J is TRBJ2-7 and V is TRBV29-1; no clear D. Germline values: CDR1 SQVTM, CDR2 ANQGSEA. The germline V and J ends were trimmed by 5 bases and 2 bases, with 16 bases remaining between them. The CDR3 has 14 amino acids. The CDR3 sequence is CSVSSAFGPYEQYF. The CDR3 DNA follows: TGCAGCGTTTCCTCCGCATTTGGGCCCTACGAGCAGTACTTC.

This rearrangement joins TRBV25-1 to TRBJ2-1, with D possibly matching TRBD2 (6 bases). The CDR3 has 13 amino acids. Germline V gene sequence: CDR1 MGHDK, CDR2 SYGVNS. V was cut by 1 base and J by 9 bases, with 10 bases left in between. The CDR3 loop reads CASSELGGSEQFF. CDR3 nucleotides: TGTGCCAGCAGTGAATTAGGAGGGAGTGAGCAGTTCTTC.

V and J are TRBV5-6 and TRBJ2-1; TRBD1 aligns across 9 bases. CDR3 size: 17 residues. The V segment lost 0 bases and the J segment 0 bases; nucleotides outside the gene matches: 4. The germline CDR1 and CDR2 sequences are SGHDT and YYEEEE. CDR3 coding DNA: TGTGCCAGCAGCTTGGACGGGACAGGGAGCTCCTACAATGAGCAGTTCTTC. Translation gives CASSLDGTGSSYNEQFF.

This clone was picked up one time. The chain joins TRBV7-2 to TRBJ1-3; 7 bases are shared with TRBD1. V lost 0 bases, J lost 8 bases, and 10 bases stayed unmatched. Germline V gene sequence: CDR1 SGHTA, CDR2 FQGNSA. The CDR3 runs 16 residues. Here the CDR3 reads CASSLANYRGGDTIYF. DNA of the CDR3: TGTGCCAGCAGCTTAGCAAATTACAGGGGAGGGGACACCATATATTTT. The complete variable domain, with remaining parts taken from reference TRBV7-2 and TRBJ1-3, reads GAGVSQSPSNKVTEKGKDVELRCDPISGHTALYWYRQSLGQGLEFLIYFQGNSAPDKSGLPSDRFSAERTGGSVSTLTIQRTQQEDSAVYLCASSLANYRGGDTIYFGEGSWLTVV.

The chain recombines TRBV4-3 with TRBJ2-7, with 10 bases matching TRBD1. The CDR3 runs to 18 residues. Germline V CDR1 and CDR2: LGHNA, YSLEER. Germline trimming cut 3 bases from V and 3 bases from J; bases unmatched to any gene: 14. CDR3 sequence reads: CASSHDESSTGGLYEQYF. The CDR3 nucleotides read TGCGCCAGCAGCCATGATGAATCATCGACAGGGGGCCTCTACGAGCAGTACTTC.

The V and J genes are TRBV27 and TRBJ2-7; no definite D call. This CDR3 has 11 amino acids. CDR1 is MNHEY and CDR2 is SMNVEV in the germline V gene (reference sequence). The germline V and J ends were trimmed by 1 base and 12 bases, with 10 bases remaining between them. CDR3 amino acids: CASSLWGVWYF. The CDR3 nucleotides read TGTGCCAGCAGTTTATGGGGTGTCTGGTACTTC.

CDR3 DNA: TGTGCCAGCAGCTTGGGCAGCGTGGGGTTTCCTACGGCCCAGTACTTC. Translation: CASSLGSVGFPTAQYF. The chain joins TRBV7-2 to TRBJ2-5; D unresolved. The CDR3 covers 16 residues. The germline V gene has CDR1 SGHTA and CDR2 FQGNSA. V shed 3 bases and J shed 9 bases, with 23 bases lying between them.

This chain uses TRBV15 with TRBJ2-7, with 7 bases lining up with TRBD1. This CDR3 is built from 15 residues. Germline assignment: CDR1 LNHNV and CDR2 YYDKDF (reference sequence). V shed 1 base and J 1 base; nucleotides not matched to a gene: 4. CDR3 sequence (DNA): TGTGCCACCAGCAGAGCTAGGACAGGTTCCTACGAGCAGTACTTC. It specifies CATSRARTGSYEQYF.

A remark on this clone: The sample contains more than one DNA sequence encoding this CDR3. V and J are TRBV30 and TRBJ1-2, with D possibly TRBD1 on 6 matching bases. V lost 1 base and J lost 2, with 11 bases in between. The germline V gene encodes CDR1 GTSNPN and CDR2 SVGIG (reference sequence). This CDR3 region has 14 residues. CDR3 DNA sequence: TGTGCCTGGAGTGGTCAGGGGCCCAACTATGGCTACACCTTC. Translated, it gives CAWSGQGPNYGYTF.

The rearrangement joins TRBV10-2 to TRBJ2-7; D possibly corresponds to TRBD2 (6 bases). Between the trimmed V and J ends, which lost 0 bases and 2 bases, there was a span of 11 bases. The CDR3 covers 15 residues. Germline V gives CDR1 WSHSY, CDR2 SAAADI. CDR3 DNA: TGCGCCAGCAGTGAGTCTCAGACTAGGACCTACGAGCAGTACTTC. It is translated as CASSESQTRTYEQYF.

For this clone: This sample includes further DNA sequences coding for the same CDR3. The chain uses TRBV19 and TRBJ2-1; 12 nucleotides agree with TRBD2. The CDR3 runs to 15 residues. Germline V gene lookup returns CDR1 LNHDA and CDR2 SQIVND (reference sequence). The V and J ends lost 2 bases and 7 bases, in that order; junction bases with no gene match: 3. CDR3 sequence reads: CASSILAGGPNEQFF. The CDR3 nucleotides read TGTGCCAGTAGTATACTAGCGGGGGGGCCTAATGAGCAGTTCTTC.

The J gene is TRBJ2-3, the V gene TRBV10-2; TRBD1 matches at 7 bases. This CDR3 contains 15 residues. Germline-derived CDR1 and CDR2 are WSHSY and SAAADI. Unmatched junction bases numbered 10, after V lost 8 bases and J lost 2 bases. CDR3 sequence (DNA): TGCGCCAGCTGTGCTCGGGACAGAGTCACAGATACGCAGTATTTT. Protein product: CASCARDRVTDTQYF.

The chain has TRBV10-3 and TRBJ2-1; 10 positions agree with TRBD2. The germline CDR1 and CDR2 sequences are ENHRY and SYGVKD. The CDR3 consists of 14 residues. The ends lost 7 bases at V and 4 bases at J; junction bases unmatched: 4. The chain's CDR3 is CAIKGTSAYNEQFF. The CDR3 nucleotides are TGTGCCATCAAGGGGACTAGCGCTTACAATGAGCAGTTCTTC.